Listed below are T cell receptor beta chains from one sample, sequenced in a study of blood T cell repertoires in COVID-19. TCRdb's copy holds only in-frame clones and misses some; the assay was immunoSEQ multiplex PCR. The sample comprises about 170,000 clones, 88% of which are singletons, and more than 25% rests with the top ten. The sequencing input was peripheral blood. The receptor source for this set is a man aged 55-75 years with acute or convalescent COVID-19. The CDR3 runs from the conserved cysteine through the conserved F or W. A D gene is named only where the DNA matches it firmly. Clone size is shown for a subset of rows, as once, few, many or a class of expanded clone.

d_call	clone_size	v_call	j_call	cdr3_aa	cdr3_nt
NA	NA	TRBV5-1	TRBJ2-1	CASSSQGSEQFF	TGCGCCAGCAGCTCCCAGGGGAGTGAGCAGTTCTTC
TRBD1	once	TRBV7-9	TRBJ1-2	CASSQDRAYGYTF	TGTGCCAGCAGCCAGGACAGGGCCTATGGCTACACCTTC
TRBD1	NA	TRBV5-4	TRBJ2-2	CASSRTGGWAGELFF	TGTGCCAGCAGCCGAACAGGGGGCTGGGCCGGGGAGCTGTTTTTT
TRBD2	NA	TRBV13	TRBJ2-5	CASSWGLAGAWETQYF	TGTGCCAGCAGCTGGGGACTAGCGGGAGCATGGGAGACCCAGTACTTC
NA	NA	TRBV21-1	TRBJ1-1	CASSKGPNTEAFF	TGTGCCAGCAGCAAAGGGCCCAACACTGAAGCTTTCTTT
TRBD1	NA	TRBV6-5	TRBJ1-2	CASRPPGTVSGYTF	TGTGCCAGCAGACCCCCCGGGACAGTCTCCGGCTACACCTTC
TRBD1	once	TRBV18	TRBJ2-7	CASSPIRGTGGDEQYF	TGTGCCAGCTCACCTATAAGAGGGACAGGGGGGGACGAGCAGTACTTC
TRBD1	NA	TRBV10-1	TRBJ2-1	CASSETGGTFDEQFF	TGCGCCAGCAGTGAGACAGGGGGAACGTTTGATGAGCAGTTCTTC
TRBD1	NA	TRBV18	TRBJ1-6	CASSNRQGADNSPLHF	TGTGCCAGCTCAAACAGACAGGGGGCTGATAATTCACCCCTCCACTTT
TRBD1	NA	TRBV6-5	TRBJ1-1	CASSPRQTGTEAFF	TGTGCCAGCAGTCCACGCCAGACAGGGACGGAAGCTTTCTTT
NA	NA	TRBV24-1	TRBJ2-5	CATSDGIAKTQYF	TGTGCCACCAGTGACGGGATCGCCAAGACCCAGTACTTC
NA	NA	TRBV6-2/TRBV6-3	TRBJ2-7	CASSRAMGHSYEQYF	TGTGCCAGCAGTCGGGCCATGGGACACTCCTACGAGCAGTACTTC
NA	NA	TRBV7-9	TRBJ2-5	CASSLVQGAQETQYF	TGTGCCAGCAGCTTAGTCCAGGGTGCCCAAGAGACCCAGTACTTC
NA	NA	TRBV15	TRBJ2-1	CATSRVSQDNEQFF	TGTGCCACCAGCAGAGTCTCACAGGATAATGAGCAGTTCTTC
TRBD1	NA	TRBV27	TRBJ1-3	CASSMDRGAGNTIYF	TGTGCCAGCAGTATGGACAGGGGGGCCGGAAACACCATATATTTT
NA	NA	TRBV12-3/TRBV12-4	TRBJ1-1	CASSLTRNTEAFF	TGTGCCAGCAGTTTAACGAGGAACACTGAAGCTTTCTTT